This T cell receptor (beta chain) was sequenced during a study of T cell responses to AZD1222 COVID-19 vaccine. Study-wide points: Across spike, vaccine-associated CD4 TCRs were found, dominant at 160-218 and 743-854. Seropositive at baseline were only 5 to 7 AZD1222 recipients. Most donors were white British, females outnumbered males, and clonal diversity was possibly underestimated.

Germline V gene data show CDR1 as SGHDT and CDR2 as YYEEEE. The V gene end was trimmed by 3 bases and the J gene end by 5 bases; junction bases not matched to a gene: 11. This CDR3 spans 16 amino acids. Pooled together were second doses at about 4 or about 12 weeks. Using immunoSEQ multiplex PCR, the repertoire was profiled, and TCRdb retains in-frame clones only, with some absent. The sample includes tens of thousands of clones, roughly 88% of them seen just once. For this clone: Antigen: not known.

The chain carries TRBV5-6 and TRBJ1-2; 9 nucleotides match TRBD1. The specimen was peripheral blood, collected 28 days after the second AZD1222 dose. This TCR came from an adult who received the AZD1222 COVID-19 vaccine. The CDR3 region has the DNA TGTGCCAGCAGCTGGCGGGACAGGGACCTTGCTTATGGCTACACCTTC. This codes for CASSWRDRDLAYGYTF.